The 30 T cell receptor beta chains reported below all come from one sample, sequenced in a study of T-cell memory formation after mild COVID-19 (dated by TCRdb to about 2021). The method was 5' RACE. The instrument given in TCRdb is Illumina NovaSeq 6000. The public reads were run again by TCRdb, first through fastp at Q25 and then through MiXCR, and only productive beta chains were kept. Rows are combined by CDR3 protein, so each entry shows the most common genes and DNA. This sample is represented by some 130,000 distinct CDR3 sequences; 15% to 20% of them were singletons. Around 13% of the sample rests with the top ten. Sequencing used PBMCs or a T cell subset sorted from them (not recorded which). These receptors all stem from an adult woman who had mild COVID-19 (a few samples of this study predate the infection). The sample titles of this study are shuffled in the database, so cell type and time point are left out; the donor was told from shared clones.

V and J are TRBV11-3 and TRBJ1-3, with unresolved D. Germline loops: CDR1 SGHNT, CDR2 YENEEA. Trimming shortened V by 1 base and J by 2 bases, and 9 bases separated the two germline ends. This CDR3 has 15 amino acids. This CDR3 reads CASSLGRIPGNTIYF. The DNA for the CDR3 is TGTGCCAGCAGCTTAGGACGGATCCCTGGAAACACCATATATTTT.

This clonotype showed up just once. J is TRBJ2-6 and V is TRBV4-1; possibly TRBD1 for D (5 bases). The germline V gene has CDR1 MGHRA and CDR2 YSYEKL. V was trimmed by 0 bases and J by 3 bases, leaving 9 bases between them. CDR3 length: 16 residues. CDR3 sequence reads: CASSQDAGHGANVLTF. The CDR3 region has the DNA TGCGCCAGCAGCCAAGATGCAGGGCATGGGGCCAACGTCCTGACTTTC.

This clonotype was observed a single time. The V gene is TRBV30, the J gene TRBJ2-6, with 10 bases fitting TRBD1. This CDR3 has 14 residues. Per the germline V gene, CDR1 is GTSNPN and CDR2 is SVGIG (reference sequence). V lost 5 bases to trimming and J lost 3 bases; unmatched junction nucleotides: 1. The CDR3 sequence is CAWGQGVGANVLTF. The DNA for the CDR3 is TGTGCCTGGGGACAGGGGGTTGGGGCCAACGTCCTGACTTTC.

This sequence joins TRBV19 and TRBJ2-3; D uncertain. The CDR3 runs 12 residues. CDR1 LNHDA and CDR2 SQIVND come from the germline V gene (reference sequence). Between the trimmed V and J ends, which lost 8 bases and 3 bases, there was a span of 9 bases. The CDR3 here is CASGRATDTQYF. In nucleotides, the CDR3 is TGTGCCAGTGGCCGGGCGACAGATACGCAGTATTTT.

The gene calls are TRBV7-9 and TRBJ2-7, with 7 bases lining up with TRBD1. CDR1 and CDR2 (germline): SEHNR, FQNEAQ (reference sequence). The CDR3 consists of 14 residues. With 1 base clipped from V and 2 bases from J, the junction kept 2 bases outside the gene matches. The CDR3 bases are TGTGCCAGCAGCTTAGAACAGGGGACCTACGAGCAGTACTTC. Its translation: CASSLEQGTYEQYF.

The chain links TRBV7-9 to TRBJ2-3; TRBD2 might be the D (5 bases). Trimming stripped 1 base from V and 1 base from J, with 12 bases between. CDR1 is SEHNR, CDR2 FQNEAQ, per germline (reference sequence). This CDR3 comprises 16 residues. CDR3 region: CASSLVVGAGTDTQYF. The CDR3 nucleotides read TGTGCCAGCAGCTTAGTGGTGGGAGCGGGCACAGATACGCAGTATTTT.

The chain carries TRBV12-3 or TRBV12-4 and TRBJ1-2; 9 bases fit TRBD1. The CDR3 extends over 15 amino acids. V gave up 6 bases and J gave up 2 bases; unmatched junction bases: 7. This chain's CDR3 is CASSPGQGGNYGYTF. The CDR3 region has the DNA TGTGCCAGCAGCCCGGGACAGGGAGGAAACTATGGCTACACCTTC.

This clonotype was seen more than once but under ten times. This sequence joins TRBV5-8 and TRBJ1-2, with D possibly matching TRBD1 (5 bases). The CDR3 is 16 residues long. The germline V and J ends were trimmed by 0 bases and 3 bases, with 15 bases remaining between them. CDR1 is SGHTS and CDR2 is YDEGEE in the germline V gene. The CDR3 spells CASSLAGYLSDYGYTF. The CDR3 DNA reads as TGTGCCAGCAGCTTGGCAGGGTATCTATCGGACTATGGCTACACCTTC.

CDR3 DNA sequence: TGTGCCAGCTCACCGGAGATTGGGGCTTCCTATGGCTACACCTTC. Its translation: CASSPEIGASYGYTF. This chain links TRBV18 with TRBJ1-2; perhaps TRBD1 as D (5 bases). Germline V CDR1 and CDR2: KGHSH, LQKENI. The CDR3 sequence is 15 residues long. Trimming removed 3 bases from V and 4 bases from J, with 15 bases in between.

This clonotype was recorded a few times. The chain couples TRBV5-1 to TRBJ2-3; maybe TRBD1 (5 bases). The germline V gene encodes CDR1 SGHRS and CDR2 YFSETQ. Deletions cut 2 bases from V and 3 bases from J, with 10 bases between. CDR3 length: 14 residues. The CDR3 DNA sequence: TGCGCCAGCAGCTTACAGGAGACGACAGATACGCAGTATTTT. Residues: CASSLQETTDTQYF.

This clonotype has ten or more counts. The J gene is TRBJ2-1, the V gene TRBV5-1, with 15 bases matching TRBD2. CDR1 is SGHRS, CDR2 YFSETQ, per germline. The J segment lost 6 bases and the V segment lost 0 bases, leaving 10 bases of the junction unmatched. The CDR3 totals 19 residues. CDR3 sequence (DNA): TGCGCCAGCAGCTTGGCCCCCGGGACTAGCGGGAGGAGGGCCAATGAGCAGTTCTTC. It is translated as CASSLAPGTSGRRANEQFF.

This clonotype has just a few counts. The gene calls are TRBV7-9 and TRBJ2-3, with D possibly being TRBD2 (5 bases). The CDR3 runs to 15 residues. From germline, CDR1 is SEHNR and CDR2 FQNEAQ (reference sequence). V was pared by 1 base and J by 1 base, with 9 bases between. The CDR3 is CASSLVRDGTDTQYF. The CDR3 region has the DNA TGTGCCAGCAGCTTAGTCCGGGATGGCACAGATACGCAGTATTTT.

This clonotype was detected a few times. This chain connects TRBV4-2 to TRBJ2-1; the match to TRBD2 covers 9 bases. The CDR3 is 15 residues long. The ends lost 0 bases at V and 10 bases at J; junction bases unmatched: 7. The V gene's germline CDR1 is LGHNA and CDR2 YNFKEQ. In DNA form, the CDR3 reads TGTGCCAGCAGCCAAGACCCGGGGCTAGCGGGGGAGCAGTTCTTC. Its translation: CASSQDPGLAGEQFF.

V and J are TRBV6-1 and TRBJ2-3, with 13 bases lining up with TRBD2. The CDR3 is 18 amino acids. Germline V gene sequence: CDR1 MNHNS, CDR2 SASEGT. V dropped 6 bases and J dropped 4; count of bases not matched to a gene: 13. The chain's CDR3 is CASRVLAGGPGEPDTQYF. Written as DNA, the CDR3 is TGTGCCAGCAGGGTACTAGCGGGGGGGCCGGGGGAACCAGATACGCAGTATTTT.

This clonotype was seen more than once but under ten times. The rearrangement links TRBV5-1 to TRBJ2-7, with no clear D. The germline V gene encodes CDR1 SGHRS and CDR2 YFSETQ. This CDR3 comprises 12 residues. The V and J ends lost 1 base and 6 bases respectively, with 8 bases between them. CDR3 residues: CASSLTLSEQYF. CDR3 coding DNA: TGCGCCAGCAGCTTGACTCTCTCCGAGCAGTACTTC.

This clonotype was seen only a few times. The V and J genes are TRBV12-3 or TRBV12-4 and TRBJ2-1; TRBD2 might be the D (6 bases). The length of the CDR3 is 16 residues. V dropped 3 bases and J dropped 6 bases, with 18 bases sitting between them. DNA of the CDR3: TGTGCCAGCAGTTTTTGGTCGGGACTGGTGGTCAATGAGCAGTTCTTC. Translating gives CASSFWSGLVVNEQFF.

A few counts support this clonotype. The chain couples TRBV12-3 or TRBV12-4 to TRBJ2-5; possibly TRBD1 for D (6 bases). The CDR3 has 15 residues. V was cut by 6 bases and J by 1 base, with 15 bases left in between. The CDR3 DNA sequence: TGTGCCAGCAGCCCAGTTCCCAGGGGCCAAGAGACCCAGTACTTC. It specifies CASSPVPRGQETQYF.

This rearrangement joins TRBV10-3 to TRBJ2-1, with TRBD2 matching 15 bases. The germline CDR1 and CDR2 sequences are ENHRY and SYGVKD. Trimming removed 8 bases from V and 4 bases from J; junction bases left unmatched: 6. The CDR3 spans 16 residues. CDR3 sequence (DNA): TGTGCCATCGGACTAGCGGGAGGGCTGAAGTACAATGAGCAGTTCTTC. Its translation: CAIGLAGGLKYNEQFF.

V and J are TRBV4-1 and TRBJ2-7, with D possibly being TRBD1 or TRBD2 (5 bases each). The CDR3 totals 14 residues. With 1 base removed from V and 5 bases from J, the gap between germline ends came to 12 bases. The germline CDR1 and CDR2 sequences are MGHRA and YSYEKL. The CDR3 reads CASSQVQEAHEQYF. The DNA for the CDR3 is TGCGCCAGCAGCCAAGTACAGGAGGCCCACGAGCAGTACTTC.

This clonotype was counted between two and nine times. This chain connects TRBV29-1 to TRBJ1-1; D may be TRBD1 (5 bases). Germline V gene lookup returns CDR1 SQVTM and CDR2 ANQGSEA. Trimming took 5 bases from V and 1 from J, leaving 11 bases between them. The CDR3 covers 13 residues. CDR3 sequence reads: CSVLRGGNTEAFF. DNA for the CDR3: TGCAGCGTTTTAAGGGGAGGGAACACTGAAGCTTTCTTT.

This CDR3 is CASTLAGTGELFF. CDR3 nucleotides: TGTGCCAGCACACTAGCTGGCACCGGGGAGCTGTTTTTT. This chain connects TRBV2 to TRBJ2-2, with a weak D call TRBD2 (6 bases). CDR1 SNHLY and CDR2 FYNNEI come from the germline V gene. This CDR3 is 13 amino acids long. V shed 7 bases and J shed 4 bases, with 10 bases lying between them. Looking up the rest from reference TRBV2 and TRBJ2-2 gives the full variable domain: EPEVTQTPSHQVTQMGQEVILRCVPISNHLYFYWYRQILGQKVEFLVSFYNNEISEKSEIFDDQFSVERPDGSNFTLKIRSTKLEDSAMYFCASTLAGTGELFFGEGSRLTVL.

The rearrangement joins TRBV7-2 to TRBJ1-2; D gene ambiguous. The CDR3 covers 14 residues. Per germline, CDR1 SGHTA and CDR2 FQGNSA. The V gene lost 0 bases and the J gene lost 2 bases, with 7 bases spanning the gap. The CDR3 DNA reads TGTGCCAGCAGCTTAGCTACACGGAACTATGGCTACACCTTC. Encoded protein: CASSLATRNYGYTF. The full variable domain, with the rest looked up from reference TRBV7-2 and TRBJ1-2, is GAGVSQSPSNKVTEKGKDVELRCDPISGHTALYWYRQSLGQGLEFLIYFQGNSAPDKSGLPSDRFSAERTGGSVSTLTIQRTQQEDSAVYLCASSLATRNYGYTFGSGTRLTVV.

The rearrangement links TRBV7-9 to TRBJ2-1; tentatively, D is TRBD2 (5 bases). The ends were cut back, 4 bases at V and 6 bases at J, with 16 bases in the middle. This CDR3 contains 15 residues. From germline, CDR1 is SEHNR and CDR2 FQNEAQ (reference sequence). DNA of the CDR3: TGTGCCAGCAGCTCCGGACTCCCGCCGGGCAATGAGCAGTTCTTC. It yields the protein CASSSGLPPGNEQFF.

The chain links TRBV19 to TRBJ2-1, with TRBD2 matching 7 bases. J gave up 2 bases and V 11 bases, and 6 bases lay outside the gene matches. CDR3 length: 13 amino acids. CDR1 is LNHDA and CDR2 is SQIVND in the germline V gene (reference sequence). The CDR3 sequence is CAASGRAYNEQFF. DNA for the CDR3: TGTGCCGCTAGCGGACGGGCCTACAATGAGCAGTTCTTC.

This chain joins TRBV29-1 and TRBJ2-3, with 7 bases matching TRBD2. The CDR3 runs 12 residues. Germline CDR1 reads SQVTM; CDR2 reads ANQGSEA. V dropped 7 bases and J dropped 3; count of bases not matched to a gene: 4. CDR3 bases: TGCAGCGCCGAGCGGGGTACAGATACGCAGTATTTT. This translates into CSAERGTDTQYF.

This sequence joins TRBV20-1 and TRBJ1-2; D not resolved. The CDR3 is made up of 14 amino acids. The germline CDR1 and CDR2 sequences are DFQATT and SNEGSKA (reference sequence). V lost 2 bases and J 5 bases, leaving 15 bases between the germline ends. The CDR3 protein is CSARRWETPYGYTF. Written as DNA, the CDR3 is TGCAGTGCTAGACGGTGGGAGACGCCTTATGGCTACACCTTC.

V and J are TRBV5-1 and TRBJ2-7; 7 bases match TRBD1. The CDR3 extends over 12 amino acids. CDR1 SGHRS and CDR2 YFSETQ come from the germline V gene. Germline trimming cut 0 bases from V and 7 bases from J; bases unmatched to any gene: 1. CDR3 in DNA: TGCGCCAGCAGCTTGGGGGGACAGGAGCAGTACTTC. It is translated as CASSLGGQEQYF.

This clonotype was detected only a few times. The chain joins TRBV7-8 to TRBJ2-7, with D maybe TRBD1 (6 bases). In germline, CDR1 is SGHVS, CDR2 FQNEAQ. The CDR3 sequence is 15 residues long. Trimming left V 4 bases short and J 2 bases short, with 15 bases between. The CDR3 nucleotides are TGTGCCAGCAGCTCCCCCGGGAACAGGGCCTACGAGCAGTACTTC. Translating gives CASSSPGNRAYEQYF.

This clonotype was seen a few times. This rearrangement joins TRBV2 to TRBJ2-1; 10 nucleotides agree with TRBD2. The CDR3 consists of 14 residues. Germline V gene lookup returns CDR1 SNHLY and CDR2 FYNNEI. V was pared by 6 bases and J by 4 bases, with 3 bases of the junction left unmatched. The CDR3 DNA reads as TGTGCCAGCAGAAGGACTAGCGGTTACAATGAGCAGTTCTTC. Amino acid sequence: CASRRTSGYNEQFF.

The rearrangement joins TRBV7-8 to TRBJ2-3; D is perhaps TRBD2 (5 bases). This CDR3 has 15 residues. Trimming stripped 2 bases from V and 0 bases from J, with 9 bases between. Germline CDR1 and CDR2: SGHVS and FQNEAQ. CDR3 nucleotides: TGTGCCAGCAGCTTAAAGCGGTTGAGCACAGATACGCAGTATTTT. This translates into CASSLKRLSTDTQYF.